This T cell receptor (beta chain) was found in a study of T cells in Graves' hyperthyroidism and ophthalmopathy. General study points: Ophthalmopathy and stable hyperthyroidism were told apart by a 13 V-J model. Median prediction lead before ophthalmopathy onset was around 6.9 months with the model.

Patients with uncontrolled infections, other autoimmune diseases, pregnancy or lactation were excluded. This sample holds PBMCs from around 9.9 ml fresh peripheral blood. This clonotype was seen many times. Its antigen is undetermined. This CDR3 is built from 14 residues. Trimming took off 0 bases at V and 1 base at J, with 6 bases between the two ends. From germline, CDR1 is SGHTA and CDR2 FQGNSA. Using RNA transcripts as the source, TCR beta CDR3 regions were amplified. Carried out on the TCR CDR3, a first-round RT-PCR used the HTBI primer set. MiXCR, applied by TCRdb to the multiplex PCR reads, yields one record per CDR3 protein. The table lists 250,000 to 300,000 distinct CDR3 sequences, over 15% of them singletons.

J is TRBJ1-1 and V is TRBV7-2; D remains ambiguous. The TCR comes from a woman in her fifties or sixties with Graves' ophthalmopathy. Sequencing was carried out using blood. DNA for the CDR3: TGTGCCAGCAGCTTAGCTCGGGGGAACACTGAAGCTTTCTTT. It yields the protein CASSLARGNTEAFF.